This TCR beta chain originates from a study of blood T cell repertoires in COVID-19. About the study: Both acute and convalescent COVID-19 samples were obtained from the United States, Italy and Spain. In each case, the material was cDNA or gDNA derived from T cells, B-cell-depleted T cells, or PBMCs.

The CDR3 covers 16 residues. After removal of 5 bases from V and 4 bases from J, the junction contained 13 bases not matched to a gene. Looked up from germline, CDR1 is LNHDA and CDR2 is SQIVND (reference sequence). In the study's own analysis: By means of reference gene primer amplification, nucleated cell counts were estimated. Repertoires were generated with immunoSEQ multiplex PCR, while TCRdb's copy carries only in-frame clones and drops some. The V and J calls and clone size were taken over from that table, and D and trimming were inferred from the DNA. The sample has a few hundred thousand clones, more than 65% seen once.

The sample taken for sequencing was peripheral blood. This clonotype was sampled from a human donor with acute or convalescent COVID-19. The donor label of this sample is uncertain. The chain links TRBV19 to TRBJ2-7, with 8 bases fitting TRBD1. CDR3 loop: CASSRRNQGAVYEQYF. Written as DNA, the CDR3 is TGTGCCAGTAGTCGCCGAAATCAGGGGGCGGTATACGAGCAGTACTTC. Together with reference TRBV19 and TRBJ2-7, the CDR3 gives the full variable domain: DGGITQSPKYLFRKEGQNVTLSCEQNLNHDAMYWYRQDPGQGLRLIYYSQIVNDFQKGDIAEGYSVSREKKESFPLTVTSAQKNPTAFYLCASSRRNQGAVYEQYFGPGTRLTVT.